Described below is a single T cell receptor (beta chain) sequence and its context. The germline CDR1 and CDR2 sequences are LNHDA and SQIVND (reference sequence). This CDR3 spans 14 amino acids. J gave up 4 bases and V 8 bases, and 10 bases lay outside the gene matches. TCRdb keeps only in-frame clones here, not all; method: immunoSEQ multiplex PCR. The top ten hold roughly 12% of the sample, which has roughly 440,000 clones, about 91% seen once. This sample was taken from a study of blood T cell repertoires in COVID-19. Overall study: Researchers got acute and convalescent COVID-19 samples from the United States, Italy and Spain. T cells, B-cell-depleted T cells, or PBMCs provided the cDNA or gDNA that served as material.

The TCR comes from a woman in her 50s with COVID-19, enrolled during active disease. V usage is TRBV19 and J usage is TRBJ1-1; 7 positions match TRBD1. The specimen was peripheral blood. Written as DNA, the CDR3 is TGTGCCAGTGCATTAGGGGGCGCGAGCACTGAAGCTTTCTTT. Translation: CASALGGASTEAFF.